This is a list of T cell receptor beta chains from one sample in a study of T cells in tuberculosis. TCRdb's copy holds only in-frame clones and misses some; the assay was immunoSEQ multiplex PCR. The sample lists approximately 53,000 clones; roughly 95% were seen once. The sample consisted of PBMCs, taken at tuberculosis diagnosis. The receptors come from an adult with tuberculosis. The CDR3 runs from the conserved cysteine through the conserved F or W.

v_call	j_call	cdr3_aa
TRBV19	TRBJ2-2	CASSITGLAGPNTGELFF
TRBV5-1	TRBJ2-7	CASSLGTGIWEQYF
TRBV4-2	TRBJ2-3	CASSQGTSGRSTDTQYF
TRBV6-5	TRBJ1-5	CASSPSGQLNQPQHF
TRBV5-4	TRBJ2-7	CASSSGQGAVTRSDEQYF
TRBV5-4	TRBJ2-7	CASTGRGSYEQYF
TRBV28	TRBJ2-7	CASSLWEAGGSEQYF
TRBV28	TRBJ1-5	CASSLRPGPNQPQHF
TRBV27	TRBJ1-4	CPLTGGYGPCGEKLFF
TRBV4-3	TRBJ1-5	CASSPGQGINQPQHF
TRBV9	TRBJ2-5	CASSVVAGGGQETQYF
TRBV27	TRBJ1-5	CASSLPGLNQPQHF
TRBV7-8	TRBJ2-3	CASSFEGGTQYF
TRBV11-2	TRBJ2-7	CASSLNFGGSDEQYF
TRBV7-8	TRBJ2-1	CASSLVVGNYNEQFF
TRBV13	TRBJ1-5	CASSLGGPPQPQHF
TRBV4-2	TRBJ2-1	CASSQVASTYNEQFF
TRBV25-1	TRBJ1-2	CASSDQGARGYTF
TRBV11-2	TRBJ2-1	CASSLQGNNEQFF
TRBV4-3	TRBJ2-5	CASSQDFLAVETQYF